This is a list of T cell receptor beta chains from one sample in a study of CD8+ T cells in alopecia areata. Sequenced by immunoSEQ multiplex PCR; TCRdb stores in-frame clones only, minus some. The table shows under 250,000 clones, with roughly 56% occurring only once. The specimen was CD8+ T cells sorted from blood. The receptors come from a human donor in good health. Each CDR3 is given with its conserved first and last residue.

TRBV29-1	TRBJ1-1	CSAETGMNTEAFF
TRBV13	TRBJ1-2	CASSRGQSLNYGYTF
TRBV15	TRBJ2-7	CATSRTGGGHEQYF
TRBV7-9	TRBJ2-7	CASGGSYEQYF
TRBV4-1	TRBJ1-1	CASSQGPGYEAFF
TRBV5-6	TRBJ2-3	CASSLSTDTQYF
TRBV9	TRBJ1-5	CASSPGQSNQPQHF
TRBV29-1	TRBJ2-5	CSVERETQYF
TRBV5-1	TRBJ1-3	CASSLEGGGHVGNTIYF
TRBV19	TRBJ1-1	CASSIWTGDTEAFF
TRBV2	TRBJ1-1	CASSEGTGAFF
TRBV13	TRBJ2-3	CASRQQGSADTQYF
TRBV19	TRBJ1-5	CASATGTPQHF
TRBV11-2	TRBJ2-1	CASSFVLSKTGLDQFF
TRBV19	TRBJ1-1	CASGPGSEAFF
TRBV29-1	TRBJ1-2	CSVEGNGLGAEGYTF
TRBV10-3	TRBJ1-2	CAISDLGTDYGYTF
TRBV25-1	TRBJ2-1	CASSYHRGVGEQFF
TRBV30	TRBJ2-1	CAWSVRADEQFF
TRBV4-1	TRBJ2-3	CASSPRETSTDTQYF
TRBV2	TRBJ1-1	CASLGRTNTEAFF
TRBV7-9	TRBJ2-1	CASSLGQVGYNEQFF
TRBV28	TRBJ2-5	CASSLLAGLAETQYF
TRBV2	TRBJ1-2	CASSRQTYIGYTF
TRBV2	TRBJ2-5	CASRTFQETQYF
TRBV5-6	TRBJ2-5	CASSLGQGQETQYF
TRBV27	TRBJ2-3	CASSLGLADTQYF
TRBV7-9	TRBJ2-5	CASSPGTGGAETQYF
TRBV5-1	TRBJ1-6	CASSLVSSSPLHF
TRBV9	TRBJ1-6	CASSVGSSNNSPLHF
TRBV25-1	TRBJ1-1	CASNPAGATEAFF
TRBV4-1	TRBJ2-5	CASSQPPGKTQYF
TRBV5-6	TRBJ2-1	CASSGPDRGNRDEQFF
TRBV6-1	TRBJ2-7	CASSDGHNYEQYF
TRBV4-1	TRBJ2-7	CASSQAGIHEQYF
TRBV7-9	TRBJ1-2	CASSVLESDWGLGYGYTF
TRBV15	TRBJ1-1	CATSGGPIARAEAFF
TRBV7-2	TRBJ2-3	CASSAPLAPDTQYF
TRBV27	TRBJ1-1	CASTLRPDRGHTEAFF
TRBV4-3	TRBJ1-1	CASSQEVGMNTEAFF
TRBV30	TRBJ2-7	CAWYQFGAQEQYF
TRBV7-9	TRBJ1-1	CASSSGMNTEAFF
TRBV4-1	TRBJ2-2	CASSQDLQGYTGELFF
TRBV4-1	TRBJ1-3	CASSQERGQGWDTIYF
TRBV2	TRBJ2-5	CASSEWGQGAIETQYF
TRBV29-1	TRBJ1-2	CSVGRGHQDHGYTF
TRBV15	TRBJ1-6	CATSRGTGGPRSPLHF
TRBV12-5	TRBJ1-2	CASGPWTSSPNPYGYTF
TRBV7-9	TRBJ1-4	CASTGENEKLFF
TRBV2	TRBJ1-5	CASSEAVGSDRPQHF
TRBV9	TRBJ1-2	CASSVGGFNYGYTF
TRBV29-1	TRBJ1-2	CSVDRPEEMVGYTF
TRBV2	TRBJ2-6	CASAVNRQATGANVLTF
TRBV27	TRBJ2-7	CAVRAGAYEQYF
TRBV15	TRBJ2-7	CATSRLQGVHEQYF
TRBV7-8	TRBJ2-1	CASSLGTGGGNEQFF
TRBV29-1	TRBJ1-2	CSVDTDSPLSYGYTF